Listed below are T cell receptor beta chains from one sample, sequenced in a study of blood T cell repertoires in COVID-19. Repertoires were generated with immunoSEQ multiplex PCR, while TCRdb's copy carries only in-frame clones and drops some. The sample has roughly 140,000 clones; about 79% are singletons. Sequencing was done on a sample of peripheral blood. Receptor source: a man in his fifties or sixties with active or convalescent COVID-19. Each CDR3 is given with its conserved first and last residue. D genes are given only for firm matches. Not all rows give a size; the values are once, few, many and, for expanded clones, a class.

cdr3_nt: TGTGCCAGCTACAGGGTTGGGGGCTACACCTTC
cdr3_aa: CASYRVGGYTF
v_call: TRBV28
j_call: TRBJ1-2
d_call: .
clone_size: .

cdr3_nt: TGTGCCAGCAGTAAGGACGGCGGGATGAACACTGAAGCTTTCTTT
cdr3_aa: CASSKDGGMNTEAFF
v_call: TRBV11-2
j_call: TRBJ1-1
d_call: .
clone_size: .

cdr3_nt: TGTGCCAGCAGTTACTTTATGACAGGGTTTAGGACTGAAGCTTTCTTT
cdr3_aa: CASSYFMTGFRTEAFF
v_call: TRBV6-2/TRBV6-3
j_call: TRBJ1-1
d_call: TRBD1
clone_size: once

cdr3_nt: TGTGCCAGCAGAAGAGGACAGGGAGCTACTGAAGCTTTCTTT
cdr3_aa: CASRRGQGATEAFF
v_call: TRBV9
j_call: TRBJ1-1
d_call: TRBD1
clone_size: .

cdr3_nt: TGTGCCAGCAGTACAGGGGCCCGTCGGGCCCTCCACTTT
cdr3_aa: CASSTGARRALHF
v_call: TRBV27
j_call: TRBJ1-6
d_call: TRBD1
clone_size: once

cdr3_nt: TGTGCCAGCAGCCCATTTAGTGGGGCTAGCGGGGGTCTTGCTTACGAGCAGTACTTC
cdr3_aa: CASSPFSGASGGLAYEQYF
v_call: TRBV7-6
j_call: TRBJ2-7
d_call: TRBD2
clone_size: .

cdr3_nt: TGTGCCAGCAGCCTAAACAGGGGAGATAACTATGGCTACACCTTC
cdr3_aa: CASSLNRGDNYGYTF
v_call: TRBV5-4
j_call: TRBJ1-2
d_call: TRBD1
clone_size: .

cdr3_nt: TGTGCCAGCAGCCAAGACAGGGAGGCCTACGAGCAGTACTTC
cdr3_aa: CASSQDREAYEQYF
v_call: TRBV3-1/TRBV3-2
j_call: TRBJ2-7
d_call: .
clone_size: .

cdr3_nt: TGTGCCACCAGCAGAGATGAGCTCCTAGCGGTTGGCACCGGGGAGCTGTTTTTT
cdr3_aa: CATSRDELLAVGTGELFF
v_call: TRBV15
j_call: TRBJ2-2
d_call: TRBD2
clone_size: few

cdr3_nt: TGTGCCTGGAGTGGACTCACTGGCCAGTTCTTC
cdr3_aa: CAWSGLTGQFF
v_call: TRBV30
j_call: TRBJ2-1
d_call: .
clone_size: .

cdr3_nt: TGCAGCGTTGGTTGGGGGGATCAGCCCCAGCATTTT
cdr3_aa: CSVGWGDQPQHF
v_call: TRBV29-1
j_call: TRBJ1-5
d_call: .
clone_size: .

cdr3_nt: TGTGCCACCAGGACAGCTACAAACACCGGGGAGCTGTTTTTT
cdr3_aa: CATRTATNTGELFF
v_call: TRBV24-1
j_call: TRBJ2-2
d_call: .
clone_size: .

cdr3_nt: TGTGCCAGCAGCCCCGCGGGATTGGGACAGATATCCTACGAGCAGTACTTC
cdr3_aa: CASSPAGLGQISYEQYF
v_call: TRBV3-1/TRBV3-2
j_call: TRBJ2-7
d_call: .
clone_size: once

cdr3_nt: TGTGCCAGCAGTCGGTCCGGGACAGGGAAGGATCAGCCCCAGCATTTT
cdr3_aa: CASSRSGTGKDQPQHF
v_call: TRBV6-6
j_call: TRBJ1-5
d_call: TRBD1
clone_size: once

cdr3_nt: TGCGCCAGCAGCGAACCCGGGACAGCATATGAAGCTTTCTTT
cdr3_aa: CASSEPGTAYEAFF
v_call: TRBV5-1
j_call: TRBJ1-1
d_call: TRBD1
clone_size: .

cdr3_nt: TGTGCCAGCAGTTTGATGGGGGCGCCGGAGACCCAGTACTTC
cdr3_aa: CASSLMGAPETQYF
v_call: TRBV27
j_call: TRBJ2-5
d_call: .
clone_size: .

cdr3_nt: TGTGCCAGCAGCCAAGTGGGACAGGGAAACTATGGCTACACCTTC
cdr3_aa: CASSQVGQGNYGYTF
v_call: TRBV3-1/TRBV3-2
j_call: TRBJ1-2
d_call: TRBD1
clone_size: once

cdr3_nt: TGTGCCAGCACCCCCCCCGCAGGAGATACGCAGTATTTT
cdr3_aa: CASTPPAGDTQYF
v_call: TRBV12-3/TRBV12-4
j_call: TRBJ2-3
d_call: .
clone_size: .

cdr3_nt: TGCGCCAGCAGCTTGGCCGCAGTAGGACAGGAAGAGACCCAGTACTTC
cdr3_aa: CASSLAAVGQEETQYF
v_call: TRBV5-1
j_call: TRBJ2-5
d_call: TRBD1
clone_size: .

cdr3_nt: TGTGCCAGCAGCTTAGCTCGTAGGGGCAGCTCAAATGAAAAACTGTTTTTT
cdr3_aa: CASSLARRGSSNEKLFF
v_call: TRBV7-2
j_call: TRBJ1-4
d_call: .
clone_size: .

cdr3_nt: TGTGCCAGTAGTATAGCGGCTGGGCAGTTAGCTAACTATGGCTACACCTTC
cdr3_aa: CASSIAAGQLANYGYTF
v_call: TRBV19
j_call: TRBJ1-2
d_call: .
clone_size: few

cdr3_nt: TGTGCCAGCAGCCCGAGCGGCTATGGCTACACCTTC
cdr3_aa: CASSPSGYGYTF
v_call: TRBV3-1/TRBV3-2
j_call: TRBJ1-2
d_call: .
clone_size: .

cdr3_nt: TGTGCCAGCAGCCTAGACAGTCAGACAGATACGCAGTATTTT
cdr3_aa: CASSLDSQTDTQYF
v_call: TRBV7-2
j_call: TRBJ2-3
d_call: .
clone_size: .

cdr3_nt: TGTGCCAGCTCACTAGGACAGGGAAAAGCTTTCTTT
cdr3_aa: CASSLGQGKAFF
v_call: TRBV18
j_call: TRBJ1-1
d_call: TRBD1
clone_size: .

cdr3_nt: TGTGCCTGGGGCCCACGGGGGGGGGTAGAGATTCAGTACTTC
cdr3_aa: CAWGPRGGVEIQYF
v_call: TRBV30
j_call: TRBJ2-4
d_call: TRBD2
clone_size: .

cdr3_nt: TGTGGCCTCGTAGTGAACACTGAAGCTTTCTTT
cdr3_aa: CGLVVNTEAFF
v_call: TRBV6-5
j_call: TRBJ1-1
d_call: .
clone_size: .

cdr3_nt: TGTGCCAGCAGCTACGGGACAGGGTTAAGTTACGAGCAGTACTTC
cdr3_aa: CASSYGTGLSYEQYF
v_call: TRBV11-2
j_call: TRBJ2-7
d_call: TRBD1
clone_size: .

cdr3_nt: TGTGCCAGCAGCTTGGATACCACAGGTGACATTCAGTACTTC
cdr3_aa: CASSLDTTGDIQYF
v_call: TRBV7-9
j_call: TRBJ2-4
d_call: .
clone_size: .

cdr3_nt: TGCGCCAGCAGCTTGAAGGGACAGGGTGGATCACCCCTCCACTTT
cdr3_aa: CASSLKGQGGSPLHF
v_call: TRBV5-1
j_call: TRBJ1-6
d_call: TRBD1
clone_size: .

cdr3_nt: TGCGCCAGCAGCCAAGGGGGAGTATTGAGCTCTGGAAACACCATATATTTT
cdr3_aa: CASSQGGVLSSGNTIYF
v_call: TRBV4-3
j_call: TRBJ1-3
d_call: .
clone_size: .

cdr3_nt: TGTGCCAGCTCCAGGACAGGGAGGGAGACCCAGTACTTC
cdr3_aa: CASSRTGRETQYF
v_call: TRBV6-5
j_call: TRBJ2-5
d_call: TRBD1
clone_size: .

cdr3_nt: TGCGCCAGCAGCCAAGCTCTGGGACAGGGTAATAACTCACCCCTCCACTTT
cdr3_aa: CASSQALGQGNNSPLHF
v_call: TRBV4-3
j_call: TRBJ1-6
d_call: TRBD1
clone_size: .

cdr3_nt: TGTGCCAGCAGTGACAGGGTGCGAGGAGAGACCCAGTACTTC
cdr3_aa: CASSDRVRGETQYF
v_call: TRBV25-1
j_call: TRBJ2-5
d_call: .
clone_size: .

cdr3_nt: TGTGCCAGCAGCTCGGACTGGGTCTATGGCTACACCTTC
cdr3_aa: CASSSDWVYGYTF
v_call: TRBV5-5
j_call: TRBJ1-2
d_call: .
clone_size: .

cdr3_nt: TGTGCCAGCCTCCCCCTTGCAAGCACCTACGAGCAGTACTTC
cdr3_aa: CASLPLASTYEQYF
v_call: TRBV7-9
j_call: TRBJ2-7
d_call: .
clone_size: .

cdr3_nt: TGTGCCATCAGCGACGGGACAGGGAGTGGCACTGAAGCTTTCTTT
cdr3_aa: CAISDGTGSGTEAFF
v_call: TRBV10-3
j_call: TRBJ1-1
d_call: TRBD1
clone_size: .

cdr3_nt: TGTGCCAGCAGAGAGACAGGGCGCTATGGCTACACCTTC
cdr3_aa: CASRETGRYGYTF
v_call: TRBV28
j_call: TRBJ1-2
d_call: TRBD1
clone_size: .

cdr3_nt: TGTGCCAGCGGGCAGACACAAGAGACCCAGTACTTC
cdr3_aa: CASGQTQETQYF
v_call: TRBV12-3/TRBV12-4
j_call: TRBJ2-5
d_call: .
clone_size: .

cdr3_nt: TGCGCCAGCAGCCGTGGACTAGCGGGGGGGCTCGGGGAGACCCAGTACTTC
cdr3_aa: CASSRGLAGGLGETQYF
v_call: TRBV4-1
j_call: TRBJ2-5
d_call: TRBD2
clone_size: few

cdr3_nt: TGTGCCAGCAGAGTTACAGGGGTTGGTAATTCACCCCTCCACTTT
cdr3_aa: CASRVTGVGNSPLHF
v_call: TRBV13
j_call: TRBJ1-6
d_call: TRBD1
clone_size: few

cdr3_nt: TGTGCCAGCAGTGACTGGGGGGGCGGGGGTTACCCCTACAATGAGCAGTTCTTC
cdr3_aa: CASSDWGGGGYPYNEQFF
v_call: TRBV6-1
j_call: TRBJ2-1
d_call: .
clone_size: .

cdr3_nt: TGTGCCAGCAACGATTTGATGGCAGAAACATCTAACTATGGCTACACCTTC
cdr3_aa: CASNDLMAETSNYGYTF
v_call: TRBV7-9
j_call: TRBJ1-2
d_call: .
clone_size: .

cdr3_nt: TGTGCCACCAGCAAAGACGTGGAGGCCTTACGTGGCTACACCTTC
cdr3_aa: CATSKDVEALRGYTF
v_call: TRBV15
j_call: TRBJ1-2
d_call: .
clone_size: once

cdr3_nt: TGTGCCTGCCAGGGATTAAGCAATCAGCCCCAGCATTTT
cdr3_aa: CACQGLSNQPQHF
v_call: TRBV12-3/TRBV12-4
j_call: TRBJ1-5
d_call: .
clone_size: .

cdr3_nt: TGTGCCAGTAGATGGGGAGGAGGATCACCCCTCCACTTT
cdr3_aa: CASRWGGGSPLHF
v_call: TRBV19
j_call: TRBJ1-6
d_call: .
clone_size: .

cdr3_nt: TGTGCCAGCAGCTCGGAATGGGGGGGCTGGTTATCCAACGTCCTGACTTTC
cdr3_aa: CASSSEWGGWLSNVLTF
v_call: TRBV7-2
j_call: TRBJ2-6
d_call: .
clone_size: .

cdr3_nt: TGTGCCAGCAGCACTAGGCGGGGAAAGAACTATGGCTACACCTTC
cdr3_aa: CASSTRRGKNYGYTF
v_call: TRBV6-2/TRBV6-3
j_call: TRBJ1-2
d_call: .
clone_size: .

cdr3_nt: TGTGCCAGCAGTCGACAGGGGGTTGACATTCAGTACTTC
cdr3_aa: CASSRQGVDIQYF
v_call: TRBV6-5
j_call: TRBJ2-4
d_call: TRBD1
clone_size: .

cdr3_nt: TGTGCCAGCAGCCCGGGACAGTTCTATGGCTACACCTTC
cdr3_aa: CASSPGQFYGYTF
v_call: TRBV14
j_call: TRBJ1-2
d_call: TRBD1
clone_size: once

cdr3_nt: TGTGCCAGCACCTTGGGACTAGCGGGAGGGGGGTACACCGGGGAGCTGTTTTTT
cdr3_aa: CASTLGLAGGGYTGELFF
v_call: TRBV21-1
j_call: TRBJ2-2
d_call: .
clone_size: .